This TCR beta chain was profiled in a study of monozygotic twins with inflammatory bowel disease. For this clonotype: What it binds is not known.

TCRdb reprocessed the 5' RACE reads and stores each CDR3 protein as one record, lacking DNA. This specimen shows about 450,000 distinct CDR3 sequences; the ten leading clones hold 2.4%. There are 16 residues in the CDR3. In germline, CDR1 is SGHAT, CDR2 FQNNGV. Study results and caveats: Repertoire similarity did not differ between concordant and discordant twins, perhaps due to limited power. By inverse Simpson index, TCRbeta diversity was lower in IBD patients than in healthy co-twins. Clonotypes shared with others were fewer in IBD patients than in healthy twins, especially with disease activity.

This clonotype was obtained from a human donor with ulcerative colitis or Crohn's disease, or a healthy co-twin of an affected twin (not recorded which). Sequencing was done on a sample of blood. The chain is built from TRBV11-2 and TRBJ1-4; TCRdb outputs TRBD1, but without DNA this stays unchecked. The CDR3 loop is CASSPQSGGAWEKLFF.